Included here is one T cell receptor beta chain sequence, with context. What antigen it recognizes has not been identified. One base away there is no much larger clone; base qualities are not given. This record belongs to a study of cytomegalovirus exposure and HLA in healthy donors (dated by TCRdb to 2017 to 2019). About the full investigation: According to an earlier analysis of 587 of the donors, 150 million to 200 million T cells yielded over 100 million unique TCR beta sequences and approximately 280 Gb of sequence data. Roughly 300 gigabases of sequencing data and tens of millions of unique TCR sequences were included in an early release covering around 600 HLA-typed donors. Rather than using new phenotypic data, the later analysis identified candidate immune exposures from TCR beta sequences and from how often those sequences occurred across donors. All discovery cohort repertoires had been generated on a single sequencing platform. A later genetic analysis took genome-wide SNP genotypes for about 65% of the 666 donors and used that subset as a discovery cohort. To decide whether each TCR beta V gene segment behaved as functional or pseudogenic, an earlier analysis of 587 of the donors relied on high-throughput TCR beta sequencing. Typing coverage varied by locus: about 629-630 donors for A, B, C, DRB1 and DQB1; around 560 for DQA1; approximately 610 for DPA1; more than 450 for DPB1. Both class I and class II loci were covered by HLA typing, at four-digit resolution. Along with the roughly 670-subject first cohort, a separate validation cohort of more than 90 different subjects was used. Among 300 to 500 genotyped donors of the cohort, an average of approximately 240,000 unique TCR beta nucleotide sequences was sequenced per donor, of which approximately 19% were non-productive. A later analysis re-analyzed previously published TCR beta repertoires from several hundred donors and added high-resolution HLA genotyping to study TCR occurrence patterns. The study aimed to test whether signatures of past pathogen exposure could be identified by cataloging public T cell receptors. Alongside the repertoire data, information on donor age, sex, ethnicity and CMV serostatus was compiled. To predict cytomegalovirus infection status, the study brought together high-throughput TCR immunosequencing, statistical association of individual TCRs with disease status, and machine learning. Of the 350 to 400 genotyped donors, approximately 83% fell in the genetic ancestry cluster associated with self-reported Caucasian donors. Four or five DR-DQ haplotypes were handled as single units for association and clustering, since linkage in the cohort was strong. Using immunosequencing, the study profiled T cell repertoires from approximately 700 subjects and related those repertoires to cytomegalovirus serostatus.

The full study reports these points: While some public TCRs were present in many individuals, most TCR sequences turned up only very rarely across donors. Linkage disequilibrium might explain the correlated functional status among segregating V segments, but an unknown experimental factor could not be excluded. Three of the identified cytomegalovirus-associated TCR beta chains were confirmed in vitro to be specific for cytomegalovirus antigens. In a later genetic analysis, a missense DCLRE1C variant was associated with V-gene and J-gene trimming of TCR beta chains, and the association was replicated in an independent cohort. Roughly uniform sequencing depth across donors was assumed in presence/absence analyses, although this assumption may not hold. In a later analysis, several top co-occurrence clusters were reported to appear linked to parvovirus B19, influenza, CMV and Epstein-Barr virus. In both the original and validation cohorts, the classifier was reported to diagnose cytomegalovirus status with high specificity and sensitivity. Strong co-occurrence of HLA alleles, especially DR and DQ, made assigning TCR associations to individual alleles difficult. In a later analysis, HLA-associated TCR beta chains were found to be more clonally expanded and to have lower generation probabilities than equally common non-associated chains. The authors suggested that the approach could potentially be generalized to other disease states and immunological phenotypes. A later analysis found that TCR association rates varied across HLA loci, with DRB1 alleles showing the most associated TCRs and HLA-C alleles the fewest. CMV serostatus was the only immune exposure information available for the cohort. A later analysis associated 15,000 to 20,000 TCR beta sequences with specific HLA alleles at a false discovery rate of 0.05. In an earlier analysis of some 500 of the donors, most TCR beta V segments appeared in productive rearrangements about 87% or about 30% of the time, broadly matching IMGT annotations. A group of highly shared sequence variants was considered likely to be a technical artifact of the sequencing pipeline. A later genetic analysis reported fewer N-insertions in productive TCRs among donors in an Asian-associated ancestry cluster than the roughly 620-donor mean. The study listed around 160 TCR beta chains as associated with cytomegalovirus. The earlier analysis of some 540 of the donors excluded around 17 rarely observed V segments, including chromosome 9 orphons, because counts were too low. HLA typing was unavailable for some donors at each locus, so association tests used only the typed subset. The cohort was sequenced for TCR beta chains only, and without alpha or paired-chain data the features that could be detected were limited. A further reported finding was that TCR beta sequences accurately predicted the HLA-A and HLA-B alleles for most subjects in the first cohort. Most CMV-associated TCR beta chains appeared to be HLA-restricted in a later analysis, and the HLA associations seemed to be driven largely by CMV exposure. Some IMGT-functional V segments, including TRBV6-2 and TRBV6-3, could not be distinguished by the 87-base-pair reads and were therefore excluded.

The protocol used for the library was the immunoSEQ multiplex PCR assay. The multiplex PCR relied on a mix of 60 forward primers for TCR Vbeta segments and 13 reverse primers for TCR Jbeta segments. The CDR3 region of rearranged TCR beta genes was amplified from genomic DNA by a multiplex PCR assay. On the Illumina HiSeq System, the amplified TCR beta libraries were sequenced as 87-base-pair reads. In the authors' own workflow: A later analysis counted some 74 million unique TCR beta chains across the approximately 700 repertoires, and some 12 million of these chains were shared by at least two donors. Raw reads were error-corrected and collapsed into unique sequences by a nearest-neighbor algorithm in which closely related sequences were merged to remove PCR and sequencing errors. To assign V, D and J gene segments, CDR3 sequences were aligned to IMGT reference sequences. For a sequence to be retained, a match of at least six nucleotides was required to both a V gene segment and a J gene segment. Rearrangements were classified as productive when the CDR3 lacked stop codons and remained in frame with V and J, and all other rearrangements were classified as non-productive. Following IMGT convention, CDR3 was defined as the stretch from the second conserved V-encoded cysteine up to the conserved J-encoded phenylalanine. The earlier analysis of about 560 of the donors excluded any sequence lacking an unambiguous match to a single V gene segment. In an earlier analysis of 500 to 750 of the donors, V segments were called functional above 56.7% productive rearrangements and were called segregating when the between-donor standard deviation exceeded 5%. A statistical classification framework was built for diagnosing cytomegalovirus status from the catalog of TCR beta chain sequences. In a later analysis, TCR nucleotide sequences were compared against IMGT/GENE-DB human TR gene sequences so that V and J genes could be assigned. In a later analysis, CDR3 sequences and most-parsimonious VDJ recombination scenarios were assigned using the TCRdist pipeline. In a later analysis, each TCR beta chain was defined by its CDR3 amino acid sequence together with its V-gene family, and reads without a unique V-gene family were excluded. A later analysis removed 500 to 650 highly shared, low-generation-probability nucleotide sequences to deal with suspected cross-contamination and a sequencing artifact. A later analysis calculated a clonal expansion index for each public chain from normalized within-repertoire ranks of inferred template counts. In a later analysis, generation probabilities were computed with a VDJ recombination model fitted to out-of-frame rearrangements, and the resulting probabilities were checked against IGoR. A later analysis scored TCR-TCR, TCR-HLA and TCR-CMV co-occurrence with hypergeometric tests, applying a repertoire-size bias correction to TCR pairs. False discovery rates were estimated in a later analysis by permuting HLA or CMV assignments 20 times. In a later analysis, co-occurring TCRs were grouped with DBSCAN, and TCRdist sequence similarity was added when clustering was performed within HLA-allele-positive subsets. Repertoires with fewer than 30,000 or more than 120,000 public chains were left out of co-occurrence clustering, as were four to six repertoires with anomalous nucleotide sharing. TCRdb's version of the immuneACCESS table is confined to in-frame rearrangements and falls short of the full clone set. An unresolved V gene accounts for under half of the shortfall where checked; the remainder is of unknown origin. V, J and clone size were drawn from that table, and D and trimming were deduced from the DNA. This sample is represented by roughly 150,000 clones; roughly 82% of them were singletons. The ten biggest clones cover around 1.5% of the sample.

For CDR1 and CDR2, the germline V gene (reference sequence) lists MNHEY and SMNVEV. From cysteine to phenylalanine, the CDR3 is 14 amino acids long. This entry keeps only the CDR3 DNA: 42 bases, framed from base 1. V is pared back by 3 bases and J by 5 bases, with 11 bases lying between the germline termini. The cohort was made up of approximately 670 healthy bone marrow donors. At the time of sampling, every cohort member was nominally healthy, though immune exposures that went unrecorded were likely present. The donor was CMV seropositive and belonged to the group of about 290 seropositive cohort members. A peripheral blood sample was collected from each donor, and TCR beta sequencing was performed on peripheral blood mononuclear cells. The Qiagen DNeasy Blood Extraction Kit was used to extract genomic DNA from the blood cell samples.

Here the chain combines TRBV27 and TRBJ2-1; the D gene is perhaps TRBD2, on 6 matching bases. Sequences were obtained from PBMCs. The TCR sequence derives from a girl aged 5 to 17 in good health and CMV-seropositive. At the DNA level, the sequence is TGTGCCAGCAGTTTCCTGGGGGGTGACAATGAGCAGTTCTTC. This sequence encodes CASSFLGGDNEQFF.